This entry lists 22 T cell receptor beta chains sequenced from one sample in a study of cytomegalovirus exposure and HLA in healthy donors. PCR used 60 Vbeta primers and 13 Jbeta primers. Using immunoSEQ multiplex PCR, the repertoire was profiled, and TCRdb retains in-frame clones only, with some absent. The sample lists 150,000 to 200,000 clones; about 80% were seen once. The specimen was PBMCs. These receptors were taken from a woman aged 40 to 55 in good health and CMV-seronegative.

The rearrangement uses TRBV28 and TRBJ1-1, with D possibly TRBD1 on 6 matching bases. The V gene's germline CDR1 is MDHEN and CDR2 SYDVKM. Trimming pared 11 bases from V and 5 bases from J, leaving 24 bases between. CDR3 length: 15 amino acids. The CDR3 region has the DNA TGTGCCGCCCGGGAGGGGGGTCGGGCCTATACTGAAGCTTTCTTT. Its translation: CAAREGGRAYTEAFF.

The chain has TRBV5-4 and TRBJ2-3; D perhaps matches TRBD2 (5 bases). V dropped 0 bases and J dropped 0 bases, with 8 bases sitting between them. The germline CDR1 and CDR2 sequences are SGHNT and YYREEE (reference sequence). The CDR3 consists of 15 residues. The CDR3: CASSLVSVSTDTQYF. The CDR3, as DNA: TGTGCCAGCAGCTTGGTTAGCGTTAGCACAGATACGCAGTATTTT.

The chain has TRBV7-8 and TRBJ1-4; D gene uncertain. Per germline, CDR1 SGHVS and CDR2 FQNEAQ. Trimming removed 1 base from V and 2 bases from J, with 5 bases in between. The CDR3 length is 14 residues. CDR3 residues: CASSLVRTNEKLFF. DNA for the CDR3: TGTGCCAGCAGCTTAGTACGGACTAATGAAAAACTGTTTTTT.

The V and J genes are TRBV6-5 and TRBJ2-1, with 9 positions matching TRBD1. The V segment lost 6 bases and the J segment 10 bases; nucleotides outside the gene matches: 10. Germline values: CDR1 MNHEY, CDR2 SVGAGI. The CDR3 sequence is 14 residues long. The CDR3 reads CASRPPDRGKEQFF. Written as DNA, the CDR3 is TGTGCCAGCAGACCCCCCGACAGGGGGAAGGAGCAGTTCTTC.

This chain uses TRBV6-4 with TRBJ2-3, with TRBD2 as a possible D gene (6 bases). Trimming left V 10 bases short and J 4 bases short, with 12 bases between. This CDR3 has 12 amino acids. Per the germline V gene, CDR1 is MRHNA and CDR2 is SNTAGT. CDR3 nucleotides: TGTGCCACTTCGGGAGAGGCAGATACGCAGTATTTT. Translating gives CATSGEADTQYF.

V gene TRBV21-1 combines with J gene TRBJ2-7; TRBD2 is taken as the D call from the table, unchecked against the DNA. TRBV21-1 is a pseudogene segment. This CDR3 spans 17 amino acids. For the CDR3, the DNA is TGTGCCAGCAGCAAAGGGGGACTAGCGGACAAAAACTACGAGCAGTACTTC. Translation gives CASSKGGLADKNYEQYF.

The chain couples TRBV9 to TRBJ2-1; D might be TRBD1 (5 bases). The CDR3 has 15 amino acids. Between the trimmed V and J ends, which lost 4 bases and 6 bases, there was a span of 17 bases. Germline CDR1 and CDR2: SGDLS and YYNGEE. CDR3 DNA sequence: TGTGCCAGCAGCACTTCTGGGGCTAAGGCCAATGAGCAGTTCTTC. Protein: CASSTSGAKANEQFF.

The rearrangement joins TRBV27 to TRBJ2-1; TRBD2 aligns across 9 bases. The junction had 6 bases not matched to a gene; V was cut back by 3 bases and J by 9 bases. Per germline, CDR1 MNHEY and CDR2 SMNVEV (reference sequence). The CDR3 contains 14 residues. This CDR3 is CASSFSGSSGEQFF. In nucleotides, the CDR3 is TGTGCCAGCAGTTTTAGCGGGAGTTCTGGTGAGCAGTTCTTC.

This clone appeared a few times. The chain uses TRBV28 and TRBJ2-5; D may be TRBD2 (5 bases). The germline V gene has CDR1 MDHEN and CDR2 SYDVKM. The CDR3 has 13 amino acids. Trimming took off 3 bases at V and 2 bases at J, with 7 bases between the two ends. The DNA of the CDR3 is TGTGCCAGCAGTTTTCTAGCTCAAGAGACCCAGTACTTC. It encodes CASSFLAQETQYF.

The chain is built from TRBV2 and TRBJ2-7, with 7 bases matching TRBD2. The CDR3 extends over 11 amino acids. Germline CDR1 and CDR2: SNHLY and FYNNEI. Trimming removed 6 bases from V and 5 bases from J; junction bases left unmatched: 1. CDR3 sequence (DNA): TGTGCCAGCAGAGCGGGACACGAGCAGTACTTC. This encodes CASRAGHEQYF.

The V gene is TRBV5-4, the J gene TRBJ1-2; TRBD1 matches 10 bases. Trimming cost V 4 bases and J 7 bases; bases outside gene matches: 4. The CDR3 is 13 residues long. Germline loops: CDR1 SGHNT, CDR2 YYREEE (reference sequence). As DNA, the CDR3 is TGTGCCAGCAGCGGGACAGGGGAGGTTGGCTACACCTTC. Amino acid sequence: CASSGTGEVGYTF.

This sequence joins TRBV28 and TRBJ1-1, with D possibly matching TRBD1 (5 bases). Trimming pared 5 bases from V and 9 bases from J, leaving 13 bases between. This CDR3 contains 12 residues. Germline V lookup: CDR1 MDHEN, CDR2 SYDVKM. The CDR3 reads CASSPLRAKAFF. The CDR3 region has the DNA TGTGCCAGCAGTCCCCTCAGGGCGAAAGCTTTCTTT.

The rearrangement links TRBV11-2 to TRBJ1-1; maybe TRBD1 (5 bases). CDR1 SGHAT and CDR2 FQNNGV come from the germline V gene. The V gene lost 0 bases and the J gene lost 6 bases, with 11 bases spanning the gap. CDR3 length: 14 amino acids. The CDR3 loop is CASSLEEGLSEAFF. CDR3 nucleotide sequence: TGTGCCAGCAGCTTAGAGGAGGGGTTATCTGAAGCTTTCTTT.

As to this clone: The junction departs from germline at one end; a sequencing error may be responsible. The chain links TRBV28 to TRBJ2-4, with TRBD1 matching over 7 bases. Germline values: CDR1 MDHEN, CDR2 SYDVKM. The CDR3 consists of 15 residues. CDR3 protein: CASSPTGSKKNSQYF. The CDR3 bases are TGTGCCAGCAGCCCGACAGGGTCGAAGAAAAACAGTCAGTACTTC. The full variable domain, completed using reference TRBV28 and TRBJ2-4, is DVKVTQSSRYLVKRTGEKVFLECVQDMDHENMFWYRQDPGLGLRLIYFSYDVKMKEKGDIPEGYSVSREKKERFSLILESASTNQTSMYLCASSPTGSKKNSQYFGAGTRLSVL.

The V gene is TRBV28, the J gene TRBJ1-2, with TRBD1 matching over 9 bases. Trimming cost V 6 bases and J 2 bases; bases outside gene matches: 4. The CDR3 covers 14 residues. CDR1 and CDR2 (germline): MDHEN, SYDVKM. The CDR3 region is CASRTGTGNYGYTF. CDR3 in DNA: TGTGCCAGCAGGACAGGGACAGGGAACTATGGCTACACCTTC.

The chain is built from TRBV28 and TRBJ2-6, with unresolved D. The CDR3 is 14 amino acids. Germline CDR1 MDHEN, CDR2 SYDVKM. V was cut by 5 bases and J by 2 bases, with 7 bases left in between. The CDR3 loop is CASSPTPGANVLTF. DNA for the CDR3: TGTGCCAGCAGTCCTACCCCTGGGGCCAACGTCCTGACTTTC.

DNA of the CDR3: TGCAGCGTTGAAGACTCGGGACAGAGGAACACTGAAGCTTTCTTT. Its translation is CSVEDSGQRNTEAFF. The J gene is TRBJ1-1, the V gene TRBV29-1; 7 bases fit TRBD1. The germline V gene has CDR1 SQVTM and CDR2 ANQGSEA. V lost 0 bases and J lost 1; bases outside the gene matches: 5. CDR3 length: 15 residues.

This chain links TRBV4-1 with TRBJ1-1, with D possibly matching TRBD1 (5 bases). Germline V gives CDR1 MGHRA, CDR2 YSYEKL. Trimming took off 0 bases at V and 7 bases at J, with 15 bases between the two ends. CDR3 length: 15 residues. The CDR3 region has the DNA TGCGCCAGCAGCCAAGATGAGCAGTGGGGCTTTGAAGCTTTCTTT. It yields the protein CASSQDEQWGFEAFF.

The chain uses TRBV7-2 and TRBJ2-5, with unresolved D. Trimming stripped 1 base from V and 10 bases from J, with 16 bases between. The CDR3 totals 14 residues. CDR1 and CDR2 from the germline V gene are SGHTA and FQGNSA. In nucleotides, the CDR3 is TGTGCCAGCAGCTTAGGGCTGGATGGCAGGTTCCAGTACTTC. The encoded protein is CASSLGLDGRFQYF.

This chain uses TRBV28 with TRBJ1-3; the D gene is possibly TRBD1 (5 bases). The CDR3 totals 16 residues. Trimming removed 3 bases from V and 3 bases from J, with 15 bases in between. Per germline, CDR1 MDHEN and CDR2 SYDVKM. CDR3 protein: CASSLVGGFGGNTIYF. CDR3 sequence (DNA): TGTGCCAGCAGTTTGGTGGGGGGATTTGGTGGAAACACCATATATTTT.

In DNA, the CDR3 is TGTGCCAGCAGCTTACAGACGGGACAGGGAATTGGCTACACCTTC. Encoded protein: CASSLQTGQGIGYTF. V usage is TRBV7-9 and J usage is TRBJ1-2, with 9 bases matching TRBD1. Germline lookup yields CDR1 SEHNR and CDR2 FQNEAQ (reference sequence). The CDR3 is 15 amino acids. V lost 2 bases, J lost 7 bases, and 8 bases stayed unmatched.

J is TRBJ2-4 and V is TRBV15, with D possibly being TRBD1 (5 bases). CDR1 and CDR2 (germline): LNHNV, YYDKDF (reference sequence). Trimming stripped 0 bases from V and 0 bases from J, with 6 bases between. The CDR3 spans 15 residues. The CDR3 nucleotides read TGTGCCACCAGCAGAGACAGGGTAGCCAAAAACATTCAGTACTTC. Translating gives CATSRDRVAKNIQYF.